This T cell receptor (beta chain) was found in a study of T cells in localized non-small cell lung cancer (dated by TCRdb to the early 2020s). The study in broad terms: The study examined T cell repertoires in 200 to 300 patients with early-stage NSCLC and compared tumors with uninvolved tumor-adjacent lungs. The cohort comprised roughly 220 treatment-naïve NSCLC patients with resected, localized lung tumors. A mean age of approximately 66 years was recorded for the NSCLC patients, of whom under 150 were male and about a hundred were female.

At diagnosis, tumor, uninvolved tumor-adjacent lung and peripheral blood were collected and then preserved as a mix of FFPE and fresh-frozen material. Blood samples were analyzed as peripheral blood mononuclear cells for TCR repertoire profiling. The research as a whole found: Because the study design was exploratory, TCR variables were selected using unadjusted p-values without false-discovery rate correction. Uninvolved tumor-adjacent lung showed the highest T cell clonality, higher than tumor, which suggests more focused antigenic responses in the uninvolved tumor-adjacent lung. Multi-region tumor sequencing was not performed, so intratumor heterogeneity could not be excluded. Higher T cell density in blood was associated with longer overall survival, whereas higher clonality in adjacent lung was associated with shorter survival. A median of approximately 57 of the top 100 tumor clones were detected in paired uninvolved adjacent lung, and some 30 of these tumor clones were also found among the top 100 clones of the paired uninvolved adjacent lung.

In regard to this clone: The clone's antigen remains unknown. No base qualities exist here, and no much larger clone lies one base off it. Other nucleotide sequences from this sample produce the same CDR3.

The CDR3, cysteine through phenylalanine, is 12 amino acids long. Only CDR3 DNA remains: 36 bases, in frame from the first base. V and J lose 2 bases and 5 bases, and a span of 3 bases separates them. For CDR1 and CDR2, the germline V gene (reference sequence) lists LNHNV and YYDKDF. The immunoSEQ Assay was used to sequence TCR beta CDR3 regions from DNA. Turning to the authors' computational methods: To compute T cell density, TCR beta template counts were normalized to usable DNA, which was estimated by amplifying housekeeping genes. Richness was estimated with the preseqR package, extrapolating to 400,000 templates for PBMC samples and 120,000 templates for tissue samples. Clonality was defined as one minus Pielou's evenness. Tissue-enriched TCRs were identified through differential abundance testing performed on productive amino-acid clonotypes, with a minimum total count of 5 and an alpha of 0.1. The Jaccard Index and the Morisita Overlap Index were used to measure how much the repertoires overlapped between compartments. GLIPH grouped TCR beta CDR3s together with public tetramer-defined viral CDR3s, and a viral motif had to include at least three viral sequences and show V-gene enrichment. Drawn from immuneACCESS, this table holds only the in-frame rearrangements with V and J called that TCRdb kept. Clones are partly lost; checked studies trace under half to an unresolved V gene and leave the rest unexplained. V and J calls and clone size are copied from that table; D and trimming were computed from the DNA. The sample table lists 70,000 to 90,000 clones, 80% of them with a count of one. The ten biggest clones cover 8% to 10% of the sample.

This TCR derives from a female donor at least 60 years old with stage I lung adenocarcinoma. Sequences were derived from peripheral blood, sampled before any cancer treatment. The chain uses TRBV15 and TRBJ1-4, with no D gene named confidently. The CDR3 is CATSRLNEKLFF. The nucleotides read TGTGCCACCAGCAGATTGAATGAAAAACTGTTTTTT.